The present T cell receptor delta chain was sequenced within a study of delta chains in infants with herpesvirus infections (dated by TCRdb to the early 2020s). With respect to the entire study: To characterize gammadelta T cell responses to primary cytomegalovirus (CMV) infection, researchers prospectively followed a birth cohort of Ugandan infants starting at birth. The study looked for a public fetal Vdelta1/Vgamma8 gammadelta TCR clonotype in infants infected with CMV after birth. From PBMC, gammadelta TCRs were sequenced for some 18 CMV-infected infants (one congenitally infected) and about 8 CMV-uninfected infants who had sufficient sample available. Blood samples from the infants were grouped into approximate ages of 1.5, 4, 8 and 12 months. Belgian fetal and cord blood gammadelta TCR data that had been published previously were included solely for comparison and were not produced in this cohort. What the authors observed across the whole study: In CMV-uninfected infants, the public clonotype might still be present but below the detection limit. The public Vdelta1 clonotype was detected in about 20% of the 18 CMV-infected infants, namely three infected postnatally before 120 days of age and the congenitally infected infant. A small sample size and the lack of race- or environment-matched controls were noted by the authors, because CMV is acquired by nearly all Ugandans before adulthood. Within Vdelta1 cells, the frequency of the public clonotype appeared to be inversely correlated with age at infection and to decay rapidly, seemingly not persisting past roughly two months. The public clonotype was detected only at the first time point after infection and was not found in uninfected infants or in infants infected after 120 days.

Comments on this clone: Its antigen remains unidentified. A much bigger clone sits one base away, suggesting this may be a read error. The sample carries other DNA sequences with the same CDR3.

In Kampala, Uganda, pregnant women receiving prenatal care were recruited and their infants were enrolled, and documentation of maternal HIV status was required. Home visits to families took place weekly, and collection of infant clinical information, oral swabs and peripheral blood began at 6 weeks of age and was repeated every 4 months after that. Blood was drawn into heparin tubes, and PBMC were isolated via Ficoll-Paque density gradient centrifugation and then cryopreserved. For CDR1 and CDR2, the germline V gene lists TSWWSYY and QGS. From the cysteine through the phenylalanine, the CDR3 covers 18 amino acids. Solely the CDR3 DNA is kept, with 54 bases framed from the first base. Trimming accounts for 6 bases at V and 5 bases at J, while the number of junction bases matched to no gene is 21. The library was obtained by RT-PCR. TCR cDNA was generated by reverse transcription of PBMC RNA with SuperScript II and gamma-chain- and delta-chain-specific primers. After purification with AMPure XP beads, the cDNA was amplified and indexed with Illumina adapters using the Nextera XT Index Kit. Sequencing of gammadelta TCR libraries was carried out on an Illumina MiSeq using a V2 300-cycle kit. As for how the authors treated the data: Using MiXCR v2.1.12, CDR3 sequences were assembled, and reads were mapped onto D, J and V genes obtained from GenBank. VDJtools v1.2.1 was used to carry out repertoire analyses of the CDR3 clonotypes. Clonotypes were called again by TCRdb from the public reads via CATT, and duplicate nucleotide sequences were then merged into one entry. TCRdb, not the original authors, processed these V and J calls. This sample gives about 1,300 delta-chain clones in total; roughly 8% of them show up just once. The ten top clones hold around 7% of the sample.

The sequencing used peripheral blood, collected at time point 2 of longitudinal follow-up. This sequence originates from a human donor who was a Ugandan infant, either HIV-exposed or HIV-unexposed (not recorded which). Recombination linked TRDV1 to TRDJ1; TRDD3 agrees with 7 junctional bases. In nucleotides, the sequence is TGTGCTCTTGGTATCCGTACTGGGGACAAGTCACCTCCTGATAAACTCATCTTT. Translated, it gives CALGIRTGDKSPPDKLIF.